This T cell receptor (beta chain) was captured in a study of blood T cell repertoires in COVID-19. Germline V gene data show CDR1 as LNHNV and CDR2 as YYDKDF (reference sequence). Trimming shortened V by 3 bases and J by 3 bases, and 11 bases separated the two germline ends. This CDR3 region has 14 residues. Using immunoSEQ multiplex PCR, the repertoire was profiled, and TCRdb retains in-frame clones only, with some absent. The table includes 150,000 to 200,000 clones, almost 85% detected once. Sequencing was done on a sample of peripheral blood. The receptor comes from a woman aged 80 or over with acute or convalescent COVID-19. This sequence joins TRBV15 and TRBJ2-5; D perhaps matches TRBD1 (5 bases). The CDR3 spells CATSRTETKETQYF. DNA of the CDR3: TGTGCCACCAGCAGGACAGAAACCAAAGAGACCCAGTACTTC. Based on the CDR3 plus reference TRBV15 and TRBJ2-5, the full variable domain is DAMVIQNPRYQVTQFGKPVTLSCSQTLNHNVMYWYQQKSSQAPKLLFHYYDKDFNNEADTPDNFQSRRPNTSFCFLDIRSPGLGDTAMYLCATSRTETKETQYFGPGTRLLVL.